This TCR beta chain appears in the sequencing data of a study of blood T cells in healthy people across ages. This clonotype was seen a few times. Trimming took 0 bases from V and 6 from J; bases not matched to a gene: 8. The germline V gene has CDR1 MGHDK and CDR2 SYGVNS. The CDR3 runs to 15 residues. The use of a sample-barcoded 5' primer and a J-beta primer mix characterized a second PCR of roughly 6 to 11 cycles. TCRdb called the 5' RACE reads again in MiXCR, with one record for every CDR3 protein. Counted here are about 1,500,000 distinct CDR3 sequences, roughly 40% occurring once; the ten biggest clones make up 7.9%.

The V gene is TRBV25-1, the J gene TRBJ2-7; 7 bases line up with TRBD2. The source of this sequence is a woman aged 18-29 years in good health. The sequencing sample was made of blood. In nucleotides, the CDR3 is TGTGCCAGCAGTGAATATGCGGGAGTCGTTGGCGAGCAGTACTTC. Amino acids: CASSEYAGVVGEQYF.